Listed below are T cell receptor beta chains from one sample, sequenced in a study of blood T cell repertoires in COVID-19. The repertoire was sequenced with immunoSEQ multiplex PCR; TCRdb's copy has only in-frame clones and lacks some. This sample has about 53,000 clones, with approximately 81% found just once. The source material was peripheral blood. These receptors all stem from an elderly woman with COVID-19, enrolled during active disease. CDR3s include the opening cysteine and the closing phenylalanine or tryptophan. The D gene is left open where the match is weak.

J gene: TRBJ2-3
CDR3 length: 17
D gene: TRBD2
V gene: TRBV19
CDR3 protein: CASSSPRLAGILDTQYF

J gene: TRBJ2-2
CDR3 length: 17
D gene: TRBD1
V gene: TRBV7-9
CDR3 protein: CASTLGGQGPNTGELFF

J gene: TRBJ1-1
CDR3 length: 14
D gene: TRBD1
V gene: TRBV30
CDR3 protein: CAWSVQGGGTEAFF

J gene: TRBJ1-2
CDR3 length: 13
D gene: TRBD1
V gene: TRBV24-1
CDR3 protein: CATSDFTGDGYTF

J gene: TRBJ1-2
CDR3 length: 19
D gene: TRBD1
V gene: TRBV4-2
CDR3 protein: CASSQRDGQGRIEIYGYTF

J gene: TRBJ2-7
CDR3 length: 13
D gene: NA
V gene: TRBV19
CDR3 protein: CASSPDSPYEQYF

J gene: TRBJ2-5
CDR3 length: 16
D gene: TRBD2
V gene: TRBV6-5
CDR3 protein: CASSFLSGREEETQYF

J gene: TRBJ1-6
CDR3 length: 14
D gene: NA
V gene: TRBV7-9
CDR3 protein: CASSLGAGNSPLHF

J gene: TRBJ2-7
CDR3 length: 13
D gene: NA
V gene: TRBV19
CDR3 protein: CASSMGHYYEQYF

J gene: TRBJ1-1
CDR3 length: 16
D gene: TRBD1
V gene: TRBV7-2
CDR3 protein: CASSLVTGVFQSEAFF

J gene: TRBJ2-5
CDR3 length: 14
D gene: NA
V gene: TRBV5-1
CDR3 protein: CASSPGGGQETQYF

J gene: TRBJ1-3
CDR3 length: 16
D gene: TRBD1
V gene: TRBV3-1/TRBV3-2
CDR3 protein: CASSQLRTGPGNTIYF

J gene: TRBJ1-3
CDR3 length: 12
D gene: NA
V gene: TRBV19
CDR3 protein: CAAPQVGNTIYF

J gene: TRBJ1-2
CDR3 length: 16
D gene: NA
V gene: TRBV9
CDR3 protein: CASSPPGGSLAGDYTF

J gene: TRBJ2-5
CDR3 length: 14
D gene: NA
V gene: TRBV5-1
CDR3 protein: CASSLAAGQKTQYF

J gene: TRBJ2-7
CDR3 length: 13
D gene: NA
V gene: TRBV29-1
CDR3 protein: CSANIAGSAEQYF

J gene: TRBJ1-5
CDR3 length: 17
D gene: NA
V gene: TRBV6-1
CDR3 protein: CASSVTDGGPSNQPQHF

J gene: TRBJ1-4
CDR3 length: 14
D gene: NA
V gene: TRBV6-5
CDR3 protein: CASRLGQTNEKLFF

J gene: TRBJ2-1
CDR3 length: 13
D gene: NA
V gene: TRBV6-4
CDR3 protein: CASSDYLAGKQFF

J gene: TRBJ2-2
CDR3 length: 17
D gene: NA
V gene: TRBV28
CDR3 protein: CASSFWAGQGNTGELFF

J gene: TRBJ1-1
CDR3 length: 12
D gene: NA
V gene: TRBV3-1/TRBV3-2
CDR3 protein: CASSQVRGRAFF

J gene: TRBJ1-2
CDR3 length: 13
D gene: NA
V gene: TRBV5-1
CDR3 protein: CASSLTGTYGYTF

J gene: TRBJ1-2
CDR3 length: 13
D gene: TRBD1
V gene: TRBV10-3
CDR3 protein: CAISETGGDGYTF

J gene: TRBJ2-2
CDR3 length: 18
D gene: TRBD1
V gene: TRBV12-5
CDR3 protein: CASGLVYGTGVNTGELFF

J gene: TRBJ2-3
CDR3 length: 14
D gene: NA
V gene: TRBV5-1
CDR3 protein: CASSLQQGTDTQYF

J gene: TRBJ2-1
CDR3 length: 16
D gene: TRBD2
V gene: TRBV9
CDR3 protein: CASSVVLSGMVNEQFF

J gene: TRBJ2-3
CDR3 length: 16
D gene: TRBD2
V gene: TRBV27
CDR3 protein: CASSFFAGGGTDTQYF

J gene: TRBJ2-5
CDR3 length: 12
D gene: TRBD2
V gene: TRBV5-1
CDR3 protein: CASNLGGETQYF

J gene: TRBJ2-7
CDR3 length: 16
D gene: TRBD1
V gene: TRBV15
CDR3 protein: CATSRGWQGASYEQYF

J gene: TRBJ2-2
CDR3 length: 19
D gene: TRBD1
V gene: TRBV10-1
CDR3 protein: CASSDLIGRGPTGTGELFF

J gene: TRBJ2-5
CDR3 length: 15
D gene: TRBD2
V gene: TRBV5-1
CDR3 protein: CASQTSGTIQETQYF

J gene: TRBJ1-2
CDR3 length: 15
D gene: TRBD1
V gene: TRBV4-1
CDR3 protein: CASSQPRGRDEGYTF

J gene: TRBJ1-1
CDR3 length: 14
D gene: NA
V gene: TRBV11-2
CDR3 protein: CASSSTDRNTEAFF

J gene: TRBJ2-7
CDR3 length: 14
D gene: NA
V gene: TRBV19
CDR3 protein: CASRRDSLVGEQYF

J gene: TRBJ1-4
CDR3 length: 16
D gene: TRBD1
V gene: TRBV18
CDR3 protein: CASSPPQAGGYDGLFF

J gene: TRBJ1-1
CDR3 length: 11
D gene: NA
V gene: TRBV19
CDR3 protein: CASSIRTVVFF

J gene: TRBJ2-7
CDR3 length: 14
D gene: TRBD2
V gene: TRBV27
CDR3 protein: CASSAGLALGEQYF

J gene: TRBJ1-2
CDR3 length: 13
D gene: TRBD1
V gene: TRBV28
CDR3 protein: CASILGQGGGYTF

J gene: TRBJ1-5
CDR3 length: 13
D gene: NA
V gene: TRBV12-3/TRBV12-4
CDR3 protein: CASSFFSNQPQHF

J gene: TRBJ2-5
CDR3 length: 18
D gene: TRBD2
V gene: TRBV10-3
CDR3 protein: CATKGSITELAVQETQYF

J gene: TRBJ2-3
CDR3 length: 14
D gene: TRBD2
V gene: TRBV27
CDR3 protein: CATNRLASTDTQYF

J gene: TRBJ2-7
CDR3 length: 16
D gene: NA
V gene: TRBV15
CDR3 protein: CATSRDYPRNSYEQYF

J gene: TRBJ2-3
CDR3 length: 13
D gene: NA
V gene: TRBV27
CDR3 protein: CASDGRCTDTQYF

J gene: TRBJ2-2
CDR3 length: 16
D gene: NA
V gene: TRBV19
CDR3 protein: CASSTTGFANTGELFF

J gene: TRBJ1-2
CDR3 length: 13
D gene: TRBD1
V gene: TRBV6-6
CDR3 protein: CASSQDRGWGYTF

J gene: TRBJ2-3
CDR3 length: 15
D gene: TRBD2
V gene: TRBV29-1
CDR3 protein: CSVTGTSGSADTQYF

J gene: TRBJ2-1
CDR3 length: 15
D gene: TRBD1
V gene: TRBV7-2
CDR3 protein: CASSNRDRGVDEQFF

J gene: TRBJ1-2
CDR3 length: 13
D gene: NA
V gene: TRBV7-9
CDR3 protein: CASSLDRVRGYTF